These 19 T cell receptor beta chains were all obtained from the same sample, sequenced in a study of post-analysis software for immune sequencing data (dated by TCRdb to 2014 to 2015). What the study reported, not specific to this receptor: Significantly higher frequencies in patients than in controls were found for roughly 5 TRBV segments, including TRBV5-6, TRBV5-1 and TRBV20-1.

Library preparation was by PCR. Sequencing was performed on an Illumina HiSeq 2500. To reduce PCR and sequencing biases, unique molecular identifiers were incorporated into the TCR beta cDNA libraries. TCRdb reprocessed the public reads (quality trimming at Q25 with fastp, clone calling with MiXCR) and kept in-frame beta chains. Every entry covers one CDR3 protein and lists the most common genes and DNA from its rows. The sample data list 500,000 to 600,000 distinct CDR3 sequences, and 40% to 50% of these were observed just once. The biggest ten clones account for 1.5% to 2% of the sample. These receptors' antigens are unknown. The sequenced material came from blood. The receptors were gathered from a girl aged 5-17 years with multiple sclerosis.

This clonotype was seen more than once but under ten times. The chain links TRBV7-2 to TRBJ2-3, with D perhaps assigned TRBD1 or TRBD2 (5 bases each). The CDR3 is 15 residues long. Trimming removed 5 bases from V and 2 bases from J, with 14 bases in between. Germline V gene lookup returns CDR1 SGHTA and CDR2 FQGNSA. The CDR3 sequence is CASSDPGRNTDTQYF. CDR3 bases: TGTGCCAGCAGCGACCCGGGACGAAACACAGATACGCAGTATTTT.

In this sample, this clonotype turned up a few times. The V gene is TRBV6-5, the J gene TRBJ2-7, with D perhaps matching TRBD1 (6 bases). CDR1 and CDR2 from the germline V gene are MNHEY and SVGAGI. This CDR3 spans 14 amino acids. V was trimmed by 2 bases and J by 3 bases, leaving 11 bases between them. The CDR3: CASSYAQGHYEQYF. The CDR3 region has the DNA TGTGCCAGCAGTTACGCCCAGGGGCACTACGAGCAGTACTTC.

The chain has TRBV7-2 and TRBJ2-7; TRBD2 aligns across 15 bases. The CDR3 length is 16 residues. Germline V gene lookup returns CDR1 SGHTA and CDR2 FQGNSA. J was trimmed by 5 bases and V by 5 bases; bases with no gene match: 7. Here the CDR3 reads CASSPWTSGGADEQYF. The DNA for the CDR3 is TGTGCCAGCAGCCCCTGGACTAGCGGGGGGGCCGACGAGCAGTACTTC.

V usage is TRBV12-3 or TRBV12-4 and J usage is TRBJ1-2; 12 bases map to TRBD1. J was trimmed by 3 bases and V by 6 bases; bases with no gene match: 11. The CDR3 is 17 amino acids. DNA of the CDR3: TGTGCCAGCAGCCCCGGGGACAGGGGGCGCAAAGACTATGGCTACACCTTC. It specifies CASSPGDRGRKDYGYTF.

The gene calls are TRBV20-1 and TRBJ2-3; D unclear. The CDR3 contains 15 residues. Germline V gene lookup returns CDR1 DFQATT and CDR2 SNEGSKA (reference sequence). Trimming removed 3 bases at V and 2 bases at J, with 15 bases between. CDR3 nucleotide sequence: TGCAGTGCTAGGGTGATGCGCCGGATCACAGATACGCAGTATTTT. Translating it yields CSARVMRRITDTQYF.

The V and J genes are TRBV28 and TRBJ2-5, with TRBD2 matching 13 bases. Trimming cost V 6 bases and J 4 bases; bases outside gene matches: 11. The CDR3 totals 17 residues. The V gene's germline CDR1 is MDHEN and CDR2 SYDVKM. The CDR3, as DNA: TGTGCCAGCAGCCCAAGTGGACTAGCGGGAGTAAGAGAGACCCAGTACTTC. As protein: CASSPSGLAGVRETQYF. Based on the CDR3 plus reference TRBV28 and TRBJ2-5, the full variable domain is DVKVTQSSRYLVKRTGEKVFLECVQDMDHENMFWYRQDPGLGLRLIYFSYDVKMKEKGDIPEGYSVSREKKERFSLILESASTNQTSMYLCASSPSGLAGVRETQYFGPGTRLLVL.

This clonotype was picked up a small number of times. CDR3 nucleotide sequence: TGTGCCAGCAGTAACCTACCGGACAGGGTCGGTGGCTACACCTTC. Translation: CASSNLPDRVGGYTF. The genes are TRBV6-5 and TRBJ1-2; 8 bases agree with TRBD1. The CDR3 is 15 amino acids. V was pared by 5 bases and J by 7 bases, with 12 bases of the junction left unmatched. Germline V gene lookup returns CDR1 MNHEY and CDR2 SVGAGI.

The chain is built from TRBV3-1 and TRBJ2-4; TRBD2 might be the D (5 bases). CDR1 is LGHDT and CDR2 is YNNKEL in the germline V gene (reference sequence). The CDR3 is 14 residues long. Trimming stripped 4 bases from V and 13 bases from J, with 20 bases between. In DNA form, the CDR3 reads TGTGCCAGCAGCCCCGGGCGGGTGAACCCCGGGCAGTACTTC. Amino acids: CASSPGRVNPGQYF. Full variable domain (remainder filled in from reference TRBV3-1 and TRBJ2-4): DTAVSQTPKYLVTQMGNDKSIKCEQNLGHDTMYWYKQDSKKFLKIMFSYNNKELIINETVPNRFSPKSPDKAHLNLHINSLELGDSAVYFCASSPGRVNPGQYFGAGTRLSVL.

The gene calls are TRBV7-2 and TRBJ2-1, with TRBD2 identical over 8 bases. Germline V lookup: CDR1 SGHTA, CDR2 FQGNSA. Losses at the gene ends were 1 base for V and 8 bases for J; bases not matched to a gene: 13. The CDR3 loop spans 17 amino acids. CDR3 loop: CASSLVGSGKMHDEQFF. DNA of the CDR3: TGTGCCAGCAGCTTAGTGGGTAGCGGGAAAATGCACGATGAGCAGTTCTTC.

This chain's CDR3 is CASSLPGLAGEESYNEQFF. The CDR3 DNA sequence: TGTGCCAGCAGCTTGCCGGGACTAGCGGGAGAGGAGTCCTACAATGAGCAGTTCTTC. This sequence joins TRBV5-6 and TRBJ2-1, with TRBD2 matching 14 bases. The CDR3 is made up of 19 amino acids. With 1 base clipped from V and 1 base from J, the junction kept 7 bases outside the gene matches. Germline V gene sequence: CDR1 SGHDT, CDR2 YYEEEE.

This clonotype was detected a few times. The rearrangement uses TRBV12-3 or TRBV12-4 and TRBJ1-4; D is perhaps TRBD1 (5 bases). This CDR3 is built from 15 residues. Trimming removed 3 bases from V and 0 bases from J, with 8 bases in between. CDR3 protein: CASSLTDSTNEKLFF. DNA for the CDR3: TGTGCCAGCAGTTTGACAGACTCAACTAATGAAAAACTGTTTTTT.

This clonotype was observed a few times. This chain uses TRBV5-5 with TRBJ2-6, with D unclear. This CDR3 has 17 residues. Germline loops: CDR1 SGHKS, CDR2 YYEKEE (reference sequence). V lost 4 bases to trimming and J lost 0 bases, with 14 bases between them. CDR3 nucleotides: TGTGCCAGCAGCCTTATAGTCGCAGCCTCTGGGGCCAACGTCCTGACTTTC. The encoded protein is CASSLIVAASGANVLTF.

The chain couples TRBV10-3 to TRBJ2-3; D possibly corresponds to TRBD2 (6 bases). V was clipped by 0 bases and J by 2 bases, with 15 bases between them. The CDR3 has 17 amino acids. Looked up from germline, CDR1 is ENHRY and CDR2 is SYGVKD. The CDR3 is CAISESLATLYTDTQYF. The CDR3 DNA sequence: TGTGCCATCAGTGAGTCACTAGCCACCTTATACACAGATACGCAGTATTTT.

The J gene is TRBJ2-7, the V gene TRBV4-1; D assignment may be TRBD1 or TRBD2 (6 bases each). The CDR3 is 15 residues long. Trimming took 2 bases from V and 4 from J, leaving 15 bases between them. The germline V gene has CDR1 MGHRA and CDR2 YSYEKL. CDR3 sequence (DNA): TGCGCCAGCAGCCAATTTGGGCAGGGGAGGTACGAGCAGTACTTC. This encodes CASSQFGQGRYEQYF.

This clonotype was counted a single time. This chain connects TRBV12-3 or TRBV12-4 to TRBJ1-5; a possible D gene is TRBD1 (5 bases). There are 14 residues in the CDR3. V shed 5 bases and J shed 7 bases, with 15 bases lying between them. CDR3 DNA sequence: TGTGCCAGCAGTAGGGACGGGGCCGGGCAGCCCCAGCATTTT. Encoded protein: CASSRDGAGQPQHF.

This clonotype was detected only a few times. The chain couples TRBV28 to TRBJ2-3, with TRBD1 matching 8 bases. This CDR3 comprises 14 residues. The germline gives CDR1 MDHEN, CDR2 SYDVKM. The J segment lost 2 bases and the V segment lost 5 bases, leaving 3 bases of the junction unmatched. Written as DNA, the CDR3 is TGTGCCAGCAGTGGACAGGGATACACAGATACGCAGTATTTT. As protein: CASSGQGYTDTQYF.

The chain employs TRBV12-3 or TRBV12-4 and TRBJ1-1; D might be TRBD1 (6 bases). The CDR3 has 16 residues. Deletions cut 5 bases from V and 4 bases from J, with 20 bases between. The CDR3 nucleotides are TGTGCCAGCAGTCAAGGGGGGTTACGGCGGAGCACTGAAGCTTTCTTT. It codes for CASSQGGLRRSTEAFF.

The chain has TRBV7-2 and TRBJ2-3; TRBD2 might be the D (5 bases). This CDR3 spans 15 amino acids. V dropped 6 bases and J dropped 2 bases, with 15 bases sitting between them. Germline V lookup: CDR1 SGHTA, CDR2 FQGNSA. CDR3 DNA sequence: TGTGCCAGCAGTAATGGACTCGCAATCACAGATACGCAGTATTTT. Translated: CASSNGLAITDTQYF.

This clonotype was detected a few times. J is TRBJ2-6 and V is TRBV20-1; D might be TRBD1 (5 bases). The V and J ends lost 0 bases and 3 bases respectively, with 9 bases between them. The germline CDR1 and CDR2 sequences are DFQATT and SNEGSKA (reference sequence). CDR3 length equals 15 residues. The CDR3 nucleotides are TGCAGTGCTAGAGATCGGCAGGGTGGGGCCAACGTCCTGACTTTC. As protein: CSARDRQGGANVLTF.